Presented here are 17 T cell receptor beta chains from one specimen sequenced in a study of CD8 T cells in ankylosing spondylitis. MiXCR, applied by TCRdb to the 5' RACE reads, yields one record per CDR3 protein. The sample holds around 300,000 distinct CDR3 sequences, roughly 20% seen once. The sequenced sample was blood, either unsorted or a sorted T cell fraction (not recorded which). These receptor sequences come from a female donor with ankylosing spondylitis or in good health (not recorded which).

The chain couples TRBV29-1 to TRBJ1-1; TRBD1 might be the D (6 bases). This CDR3 comprises 11 residues. The V end was cut by 6 bases, the J end by 4 bases, with 9 bases between. Germline CDR1 is SQVTM and CDR2 is ANQGSEA. CDR3 DNA sequence: TGCAGCGTAAGGGGGGGCACTGAAGCTTTCTTT. Its translation: CSVRGGTEAFF.

The CDR3 bases are TGTGCCTGGGGGACCCCTGGAAACACCATATATTTT. It yields the protein CAWGTPGNTIYF. The chain links TRBV30 to TRBJ1-3; tentative D call: TRBD1 (5 bases). Germline V lookup: CDR1 GTSNPN, CDR2 SVGIG (reference sequence). Trimming shortened V by 5 bases and J by 2 bases, and 7 bases separated the two germline ends. CDR3 size: 12 residues.

This clonotype appeared a single time. The V gene is TRBV7-9, the J gene TRBJ1-1; possible D gene TRBD1, 6 bases. This CDR3 is built from 16 residues. V was clipped by 5 bases and J by 4 bases, with 20 bases between them. Germline assignment: CDR1 SEHNR and CDR2 FQNEAQ (reference sequence). The CDR3 DNA is TGTGCCAGCAGCGCTAGGGGGGGGAGAGGGTTCACTGAAGCTTTCTTT. Amino acid sequence: CASSARGGRGFTEAFF. Supplemented by reference TRBV7-9 and TRBJ1-1, the full variable domain reads DTGVSQNPRHKITKRGQNVTFRCDPISEHNRLYWYRQTLGQGPEFLTYFQNEAQLEKSRLLSDRFSAERPKGSFSTLEIQRTEQGDSAMYLCASSARGGRGFTEAFFGQGTRLTVV.

The chain has TRBV7-6 and TRBJ1-2; D gene uncertain. This CDR3 spans 15 amino acids. Trimming took 6 bases from V and 3 from J, leaving 17 bases between them. In germline, CDR1 is SGHVS, CDR2 FNYEAQ. The CDR3 DNA reads as TGTGCCAGCAGTTACGGGAGTCATTACTACTATGGCTACACCTTC. Translating gives CASSYGSHYYYGYTF. Full variable domain (remainder filled in from reference TRBV7-6 and TRBJ1-2): GAGVSQSPRYKVTKRGQDVALRCDPISGHVSLYWYRQALGQGPEFLTYFNYEAQQDKSGLPNDRFSAERPEGSISTLTIQRTEQRDSAMYRCASSYGSHYYYGYTFGSGTRLTVV.

The chain carries TRBV6-5 and TRBJ2-1; D is ambiguous. The CDR3 is 15 amino acids. Trimming removed 0 bases from V and 3 bases from J, with 9 bases in between. CDR1 MNHEY and CDR2 SVGAGI come from the germline V gene. The CDR3 spells CASSYSKNYYNEQFF. In DNA form, the CDR3 reads TGTGCCAGCAGTTACTCAAAGAACTACTACAATGAGCAGTTCTTC.

CDR3 region: CASSYSIPLRSYNEQFF. Written as DNA, the CDR3 is TGTGCCAGCAGTTACTCCATCCCCTTGCGCTCCTACAATGAGCAGTTCTTC. The chain joins TRBV28 to TRBJ2-1; unclear D gene. Deletions cut 4 bases from V and 0 bases from J, with 16 bases between. This CDR3 has 17 residues. CDR1 and CDR2 (germline): MDHEN, SYDVKM.

This sequence joins TRBV21-1 and TRBJ2-2; TRBD1 is the table's D call, not checked against the DNA. TRBV21-1 represents a pseudogene. This CDR3 contains 20 residues. The CDR3 DNA reads as TGTGCCAGCAGCAAAGGAGTAACGGGCCGCCGAGAAACACCAACCGGGGAGCTGTTTTTT. It encodes CASSKGVTGRRETPTGELFF.

This chain joins TRBV7-2 and TRBJ2-2; no clear D. The CDR3 is 16 residues long. The germline gives CDR1 SGHTA, CDR2 FQGNSA. Trimming removed 1 base from V and 6 bases from J, with 15 bases in between. The CDR3 reads CASSLGTAPGAGELFF. CDR3 nucleotide sequence: TGTGCCAGCAGCTTAGGGACGGCCCCCGGCGCCGGGGAGCTGTTTTTT. Full variable domain (remainder filled in from reference TRBV7-2 and TRBJ2-2): GAGVSQSPSNKVTEKGKDVELRCDPISGHTALYWYRQSLGQGLEFLIYFQGNSAPDKSGLPSDRFSAERTGGSVSTLTIQRTQQEDSAVYLCASSLGTAPGAGELFFGEGSRLTVL.

Only a few counts were recorded for this clonotype. The V and J genes are TRBV15 and TRBJ2-3, with D perhaps matching TRBD2 (6 bases). Between the trimmed V and J ends, which lost 5 bases and 4 bases, there was a span of 19 bases. The CDR3 extends over 16 amino acids. Germline V gene sequence: CDR1 LNHNV, CDR2 YYDKDF (reference sequence). CDR3 sequence reads: CATSFLAPQAADTQYF. For the CDR3, the DNA is TGTGCCACCAGCTTTCTAGCGCCCCAAGCAGCAGATACGCAGTATTTT.

This chain connects TRBV29-1 to TRBJ2-3; 10 bases fit TRBD1. The CDR3 contains 13 residues. The V segment lost 6 bases and the J segment 4 bases; nucleotides outside the gene matches: 4. Per the germline V gene, CDR1 is SQVTM and CDR2 is ANQGSEA. In nucleotides, the CDR3 is TGCAGCGTCTCCGGGACAGGGGCAGATACGCAGTATTTT. Protein product: CSVSGTGADTQYF.

The J gene is TRBJ2-1, the V gene TRBV2, with 9 bases identical to TRBD2. This CDR3 spans 13 amino acids. Germline values: CDR1 SNHLY, CDR2 FYNNEI. Unmatched junction bases numbered 3, after V lost 3 bases and J lost 9 bases. The CDR3 region has the DNA TGTGCCAGCAGTGAGGGACTAGCAACTGAGCAGTTCTTC. Its translation is CASSEGLATEQFF.

The chain employs TRBV7-2 and TRBJ2-5; D tentatively reads TRBD1 or TRBD2 (5 bases each). Per the germline V gene, CDR1 is SGHTA and CDR2 is FQGNSA. The V gene lost 5 bases and the J gene lost 5 bases, with 12 bases spanning the gap. This CDR3 contains 13 residues. CDR3 region: CASSTGARETQYF. CDR3 DNA sequence: TGTGCCAGCAGCACCGGGGCCAGGGAGACCCAGTACTTC.

A note on this clonotype: A junction boundary mismatches the germline segment, possibly from a read error. The chain is built from TRBV10-3 and TRBJ2-1; D possibly matches TRBD1 or TRBD2 (6 bases each). Per the germline V gene, CDR1 is ENHRY and CDR2 is SYGVKD. The CDR3 runs to 15 residues. CDR3 in amino acids: CSIRGLMASYNEQFF. For the CDR3, the DNA is TGTTCCATCAGGGGACTCATGGCTTCCTACAATGAGCAGTTCTTC.

The genes are TRBV6-4 and TRBJ2-2, with a weak D call TRBD1 (6 bases). Germline V gene lookup returns CDR1 MRHNA and CDR2 SNTAGT. V lost 6 bases and J lost 4, with 12 bases in between. There are 14 residues in the CDR3. CDR3 in amino acids: CASSSGHLTGELFF. The CDR3 DNA is TGTGCCAGCAGCTCGGGACACCTCACCGGGGAGCTGTTTTTT.

J is TRBJ2-2 and V is TRBV5-1, with 7 bases matching TRBD1. Germline V gene lookup returns CDR1 SGHRS and CDR2 YFSETQ. Trimming at V came to 4 bases and at J to 5 bases, leaving 8 bases not matched to a gene. CDR3 length equals 15 residues. CDR3 nucleotide sequence: TGCGCCAGCAGCCCAAACACACAGGGGACCGGGGAGCTGTTTTTT. It is translated as CASSPNTQGTGELFF.

This chain connects TRBV28 to TRBJ1-1; TRBD1 agrees at 8 bases. The germline V gene encodes CDR1 MDHEN and CDR2 SYDVKM. V trimming: 5 bases; J trimming: 4 bases; junction bases outside the gene matches: 9. This CDR3 is 15 amino acids long. The CDR3 sequence: CASSPPTGARTEAFF. In DNA, the CDR3 is TGTGCCAGCAGTCCCCCGACAGGGGCGCGCACTGAAGCTTTCTTT.

This clonotype was seen repeatedly, ten times or more. This chain links TRBV7-2 with TRBJ1-4; a weak D match, TRBD1 (5 bases). Germline V CDR1 and CDR2: SGHTA, FQGNSA. The CDR3 loop spans 13 amino acids. V was shortened by 5 bases and J by 4 bases, with 8 bases between the two germline ends. The CDR3 sequence is CASSPGVNEKLFF. The CDR3 DNA sequence: TGTGCCAGCAGCCCGGGGGTTAATGAAAAACTGTTTTTT.